The sequence of this T cell receptor (beta chain) was determined in a study of Graves' ophthalmopathy and Graves' hyperthyroidism. Beta-chain TCR CDR3 regions were amplified from RNA transcripts. The first-round RT-PCR employed HTBI primers together with the Qiagen OneStep RT-PCR kit. A multiplex PCR was then performed as the second round. Using its own MiXCR run on the multiplex PCR reads, TCRdb lists one record per CDR3 protein. The sample includes about 200,000 distinct CDR3 sequences, under 30% of them seen just once. In this sample, this clonotype turned up many times. Sequencing was carried out using peripheral blood. The TCR comes from a man aged 50 to 60 with Graves' ophthalmopathy.

This chain's CDR3 is CASVAGTYEQYF. The CDR3 coding sequence is TGTGCCAGCGTAGCGGGAACCTACGAGCAGTACTTC. This chain joins TRBV6-2 or TRBV6-3 and TRBJ2-7, with TRBD2 identical over 8 bases. CDR3 length equals 12 residues. Germline V CDR1 and CDR2: MNHEY, SVGEGT. V dropped 8 bases and J dropped 2; count of bases not matched to a gene: 2.